Shown below are 28 T cell receptor beta chains from a single sample sequenced in a study of OX40 agonist ivuxolimab in advanced cancers. Assay used: immunoSEQ multiplex PCR; TCRdb lists only in-frame clones, some missing. The profile shows about 24,000 clones, around 90% of them singletons. Specimen: CD4+ or CD8+ T cells sorted from blood, collected in a trial of the OX40 agonist ivuxolimab. The receptors stem from an adult with an advanced solid tumor such as melanoma, head and neck, liver or kidney cancer.

This clone is deemed medium-sized. V usage is TRBV5-4 and J usage is TRBJ1-2; no clear D gene. The CDR3 sequence is 13 residues long. V lost 3 bases to trimming and J lost 5 bases, with 11 bases between them. Germline lookup yields CDR1 SGHNT and CDR2 YYREEE (reference sequence). The CDR3 DNA reads TGTGCCAGCAGCTGGCTCGGGAGTTATGGCTACACCTTC. Translating it yields CASSWLGSYGYTF.

The chain couples TRBV6-5 to TRBJ2-1; D is uncertain. V lost 6 bases to trimming and J lost 5 bases, with 8 bases between them. Looked up from germline, CDR1 is MNHEY and CDR2 is SVGAGI. The length of the CDR3 is 12 residues. CDR3 nucleotides: TGTGCCAGCAGGTATAAAAACAATGAGCAGTTCTTC. Residues: CASRYKNNEQFF.

V gene TRBV29-1 combines with J gene TRBJ2-1; D remains unclear. The CDR3 length is 13 residues. CDR1 is SQVTM and CDR2 is ANQGSEA in the germline V gene. V was cut by 4 bases and J by 0 bases, with 7 bases left in between. The CDR3 is CSVVHISYNEQFF. The DNA for the CDR3 is TGCAGCGTTGTCCACATCTCCTACAATGAGCAGTTCTTC.

V gene TRBV7-6 combines with J gene TRBJ2-3; the match to TRBD2 covers 14 bases. The CDR3 totals 18 residues. Germline V CDR1 and CDR2: SGHVS, FNYEAQ. V was pared by 4 bases and J by 1 base, with 7 bases of the junction left unmatched. For the CDR3, the DNA is TGTGCCAGCAGCTCCCTAAGGGGACTAGCGGGAGGCACAGATACGCAGTATTTT. This codes for CASSSLRGLAGGTDTQYF.

V and J are TRBV5-5 and TRBJ2-1; 10 positions match TRBD2. Unmatched junction bases numbered 9, after V lost 0 bases and J lost 9 bases. The germline gives CDR1 SGHKS, CDR2 YYEKEE (reference sequence). CDR3 size: 16 residues. The CDR3 region has the DNA TGTGCCAGCAGCTTGGTTTCTAGCGGGGGAACTACTGAGCAGTTCTTC. This translates into CASSLVSSGGTTEQFF.

The CDR3 bases are TGTGCCAGCAGCGTCCGGGACAGGCTCAACGAGCAGTACTTC. This encodes CASSVRDRLNEQYF. J is TRBJ2-7 and V is TRBV5-5; TRBD1 matches 8 bases. The CDR3 spans 14 residues. From germline, CDR1 is SGHKS and CDR2 YYEKEE (reference sequence). The V and J ends lost 4 bases and 5 bases, in that order; junction bases with no gene match: 8.

This chain links TRBV5-4 with TRBJ2-3, with 12 bases matching TRBD2. The J segment lost 0 bases and the V segment lost 4 bases, leaving 6 bases of the junction unmatched. Germline CDR1 SGHNT, CDR2 YYREEE (reference sequence). This CDR3 comprises 17 residues. The chain's CDR3 is CASSRGTSGYSTDTQYF. CDR3 DNA: TGTGCCAGCAGCCGTGGGACTAGCGGGTATAGCACAGATACGCAGTATTTT.

V is TRBV5-8 and J is TRBJ2-1; TRBD1 matches at 8 bases. Germline V CDR1 and CDR2: SGHTS, YDEGEE. There are 15 residues in the CDR3. V lost 4 bases and J lost 2; bases outside the gene matches: 5. The CDR3 protein is CASSLTGGTYNEQFF. CDR3 sequence (DNA): TGTGCCAGCAGCCTCACAGGGGGAACCTACAATGAGCAGTTCTTC.

The chain employs TRBV11-3 and TRBJ1-1; D is possibly TRBD1 (5 bases). Germline lookup yields CDR1 SGHNT and CDR2 YENEEA. Trimming removed 1 base from V and 3 bases from J, with 9 bases in between. CDR3 length: 14 residues. DNA for the CDR3: TGTGCCAGCAGCTTAGGGGGCAGTGACACTGAAGCTTTCTTT. It encodes CASSLGGSDTEAFF.

J is TRBJ2-5 and V is TRBV7-6, with D maybe TRBD1 (6 bases). In germline, CDR1 is SGHVS, CDR2 FNYEAQ. The CDR3 spans 19 residues. Trimming took off 1 base at V and 2 bases at J, with 23 bases between the two ends. CDR3 region: CASSLGAGAFGEGQETQYF. The CDR3 DNA reads TGTGCCAGCAGCTTAGGGGCAGGGGCCTTCGGAGAAGGGCAAGAGACCCAGTACTTC.

J is TRBJ1-6 and V is TRBV28; perhaps TRBD1 as D (5 bases). Between the trimmed V and J ends, which lost 5 bases and 9 bases, there was a span of 20 bases. The CDR3 spans 16 residues. Germline V lookup: CDR1 MDHEN, CDR2 SYDVKM. For the CDR3, the DNA is TGTGCCAGCAGTGCGCCCCAGGGCGGTGGGGGTTCACCCCTCCACTTT. Translating gives CASSAPQGGGGSPLHF.

This rearrangement joins TRBV6-1 to TRBJ2-3, with 11 bases aligning to TRBD2. The CDR3 totals 15 residues. The ends lost 5 bases at V and 1 base at J; junction bases unmatched: 2. The germline CDR1 and CDR2 sequences are MNHNS and SASEGT. The CDR3 nucleotides read TGTGCCAGCAGTCCACTAGCGGGAGGCACAGATACGCAGTATTTT. As protein: CASSPLAGGTDTQYF.

The chain has TRBV28 and TRBJ1-1, with 7 bases fitting TRBD1. The CDR3 covers 14 residues. The germline V gene has CDR1 MDHEN and CDR2 SYDVKM. J was trimmed by 3 bases and V by 3 bases; bases with no gene match: 4. This chain's CDR3 is CASSFDRADTEAFF. As DNA, the CDR3 is TGTGCCAGCAGTTTTGACAGGGCAGACACTGAAGCTTTCTTT.

This clone was counted a single time. The CDR3 sequence is CASSEPGATGELFF. The CDR3 DNA is TGTGCCAGCAGTGAACCGGGGGCCACCGGGGAGCTGTTTTTT. V usage is TRBV6-1 and J usage is TRBJ2-2; D is possibly TRBD1 or TRBD2 (6 bases each). Per the germline V gene, CDR1 is MNHNS and CDR2 is SASEGT. This CDR3 has 14 amino acids. The V end lost 2 bases, the J end lost 4 bases, and 8 bases lay between the germline ends.

The chain uses TRBV15 and TRBJ2-5; no reliable D call. CDR3 length: 12 residues. Germline loops: CDR1 LNHNV, CDR2 YYDKDF (reference sequence). Trimming took 0 bases from V and 4 from J, leaving 3 bases between them. CDR3 coding DNA: TGTGCCACCAGCAGAGATGTAGAGACCCAGTACTTC. The encoded protein is CATSRDVETQYF.

V is TRBV6-4 and J is TRBJ2-5; D gene uncertain. CDR3 length: 13 residues. Deletions cut 4 bases from V and 9 bases from J, with 15 bases between. Looked up from germline, CDR1 is MRHNA and CDR2 is SNTAGT. This CDR3 is CASSAQTDGPQYF. CDR3 nucleotide sequence: TGTGCCAGCAGTGCACAGACGGATGGGCCCCAGTACTTC.

The gene calls are TRBV6-4 and TRBJ2-2, with 7 positions matching TRBD1. The CDR3 contains 15 residues. Germline V gene sequence: CDR1 MRHNA, CDR2 SNTAGT. V lost 0 bases to trimming and J lost 5 bases; unmatched junction nucleotides: 3. The CDR3 region has the DNA TGTGCCAGCAGTGACTCAGGGGGCTCGACCGGGGAGCTGTTTTTT. This gives the protein CASSDSGGSTGELFF.

The rearrangement uses TRBV29-1 and TRBJ2-3, with 7 bases lining up with TRBD2. There are 14 residues in the CDR3. After removal of 5 bases from V and 1 base from J, the junction contained 6 bases not matched to a gene. Germline CDR1 SQVTM, CDR2 ANQGSEA. The CDR3 DNA reads as TGCAGCGTTAAGACTAGCCTGGGCACAGATACGCAGTATTTT. Translation gives CSVKTSLGTDTQYF.

This chain joins TRBV7-2 and TRBJ2-3; 7 bases agree with TRBD1. Trimming at V came to 3 bases and at J to 4 bases, leaving 4 bases not matched to a gene. The CDR3 is 14 residues long. Per germline, CDR1 SGHTA and CDR2 FQGNSA. The CDR3 sequence: CASSLATGADTQYF. The CDR3 coding sequence is TGTGCCAGCAGCTTGGCTACAGGGGCAGATACGCAGTATTTT.

This chain joins TRBV11-2 and TRBJ1-2; D perhaps matches TRBD1 (5 bases). The germline CDR1 and CDR2 sequences are SGHAT and FQNNGV. The V gene lost 6 bases and the J gene lost 7 bases, with 21 bases spanning the gap. This CDR3 region has 15 residues. The CDR3 DNA reads TGTGCCAGCAGTTCGCTTTGGAGGGGTATGGCTGGCTACACCTTC. As protein: CASSSLWRGMAGYTF.

The chain links TRBV6-1 to TRBJ2-3; 8 bases align to TRBD1. V shed 4 bases and J 6 bases; nucleotides not matched to a gene: 6. The CDR3 has 14 amino acids. Looked up from germline, CDR1 is MNHNS and CDR2 is SASEGT. DNA of the CDR3: TGTGCCAGCAGTGGACTCACAGGGGGGGATACGCAGTATTTT. This gives the protein CASSGLTGGDTQYF.

The DNA of the CDR3 is TGTGCCAGCAGCTTGCGAGGGGTTGGTGAAAAACTGTTTTTT. This sequence encodes CASSLRGVGEKLFF. The gene calls are TRBV5-6 and TRBJ1-4, with D possibly being TRBD1 (5 bases). V was cut by 1 base and J by 7 bases, with 11 bases left in between. Germline loops: CDR1 SGHDT, CDR2 YYEEEE. CDR3 size: 14 residues.

The chain recombines TRBV29-1 with TRBJ1-1; perhaps TRBD1 as D (5 bases). The CDR3 has 13 amino acids. V lost 6 bases, J lost 4 bases, and 15 bases lay in between. In germline, CDR1 is SQVTM, CDR2 ANQGSEA. CDR3 loop: CSVGEPYGTEAFF. The DNA for the CDR3 is TGCAGCGTGGGGGAGCCCTACGGCACTGAAGCTTTCTTT.

In its sample, this clone was seen once. V gene TRBV5-1 combines with J gene TRBJ2-7; TRBD1 agrees at 11 bases. The germline gives CDR1 SGHRS, CDR2 YFSETQ. After removal of 4 bases from V and 6 bases from J, the junction contained 3 bases not matched to a gene. The CDR3 extends over 13 amino acids. For the CDR3, the DNA is TGCGCCAGCAGCCGAGGGACAGGGGGCGAGCAGTACTTC. Its translation is CASSRGTGGEQYF.

The gene calls are TRBV7-2 and TRBJ1-3; 7 bases are shared with TRBD1. V shed 1 base, J shed 0 bases, and the junction held 12 bases outside the gene matches. The CDR3 runs to 19 residues. Germline-derived CDR1 and CDR2 are SGHTA and FQGNSA. The DNA for the CDR3 is TGTGCCAGCAGCTTAGATGAGGGACAGAGAGAATCCTCTGGAAACACCATATATTTT. Translating gives CASSLDEGQRESSGNTIYF.

This chain uses TRBV11-2 with TRBJ2-5; 7 bases are a match to TRBD1. Germline values: CDR1 SGHAT, CDR2 FQNNGV. The V and J ends lost 4 bases and 3 bases, in that order; junction bases with no gene match: 2. The CDR3 spans 13 residues. CDR3 residues: CASSSGQKETQYF. The CDR3 DNA is TGTGCCAGCAGCTCGGGACAGAAAGAGACCCAGTACTTC.

The chain is built from TRBV7-6 and TRBJ1-2; possibly TRBD1 for D (5 bases). Trimming pared 1 base from V and 8 bases from J, leaving 26 bases between. The CDR3 contains 18 residues. Germline V gene lookup returns CDR1 SGHVS and CDR2 FNYEAQ. The CDR3 DNA sequence: TGTGCCAGCAGCTTAGAAATCGGATTGCAGGGAGGGAAGGGGGGCTACACCTTC. It is translated as CASSLEIGLQGGKGGYTF.

This chain links TRBV29-1 with TRBJ2-5; the D is unclear. Trimming shortened V by 2 bases and J by 5 bases, and 6 bases separated the two germline ends. Germline V lookup: CDR1 SQVTM, CDR2 ANQGSEA. The CDR3 runs to 11 residues. The CDR3 sequence is CSVERIETQYF. The CDR3 DNA is TGCAGCGTTGAACGGATTGAGACCCAGTACTTC. The whole variable domain, filled in from reference TRBV29-1 and TRBJ2-5, reads SAVISQKPSRDICQRGTSLTIQCQVDSQVTMMFWYRQQPGQSLTLIATANQGSEATYESGFVIDKFPISRPNLTFSTLTVSNMSPEDSSIYLCSVERIETQYFGPGTRLLVL.